This T cell receptor beta chain stems from a study of shared clonotypes between healthy human individuals. About the research overall: CD4 naive and memory got three plates each, CD8 naive two, CD8 memory one.

The CDR3 runs 13 residues. Germline V gives CDR1 MDHEN, CDR2 SYDVKM. Trimming took 6 bases from V and 6 from J, leaving 12 bases between them. When replicate PCRs were run on sorted subsets, they used approximately 210 ng DNA, about 30,000 T cell genomes. Profiling relied on immunoSEQ multiplex PCR, and the TCRdb table lists in-frame clones only, not all of them. The profile shows 500,000 to 550,000 clones, approximately 94% of them singletons. In its sample, this clone was seen once. The antigen is unknown. The study separated CD4+ cells into CD45RA+ naive and CD45RA-negative memory subsets. Study findings and constraints: About 5% was the fraction of naive CD4 clonotypes found shared across four donors.

V and J are TRBV28 and TRBJ1-5; D is undetermined. The sequencing input was naive CD4+ T cells sorted from blood. Subset described: CD45RA+ positively selected. This TCR came from a woman in her twenties or thirties in good health. In nucleotides, the CDR3 is TGTGCCAGCAGAGCGGGGTGGGGTCAGCCCCAGCATTTT. Its translation: CASRAGWGQPQHF.